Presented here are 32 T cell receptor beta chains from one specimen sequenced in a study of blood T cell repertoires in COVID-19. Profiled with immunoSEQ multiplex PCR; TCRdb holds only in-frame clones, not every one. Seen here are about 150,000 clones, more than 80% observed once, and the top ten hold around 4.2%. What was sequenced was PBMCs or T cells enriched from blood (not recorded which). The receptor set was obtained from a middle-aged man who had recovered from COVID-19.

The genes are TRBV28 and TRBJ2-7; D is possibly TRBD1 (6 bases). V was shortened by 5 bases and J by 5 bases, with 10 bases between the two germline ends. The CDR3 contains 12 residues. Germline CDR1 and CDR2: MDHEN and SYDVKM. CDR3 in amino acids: CASSNRVHEQYV. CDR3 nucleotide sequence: TGTGCCAGCAGTAACAGGGTACACGAGCAGTACGTC.

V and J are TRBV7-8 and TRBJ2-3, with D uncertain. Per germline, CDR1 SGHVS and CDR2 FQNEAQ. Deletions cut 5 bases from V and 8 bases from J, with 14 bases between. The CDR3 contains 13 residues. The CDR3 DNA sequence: TGTGCCAGCAGCCCTCGGCCGGGTGGTACGCAGTATTTT. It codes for CASSPRPGGTQYF.

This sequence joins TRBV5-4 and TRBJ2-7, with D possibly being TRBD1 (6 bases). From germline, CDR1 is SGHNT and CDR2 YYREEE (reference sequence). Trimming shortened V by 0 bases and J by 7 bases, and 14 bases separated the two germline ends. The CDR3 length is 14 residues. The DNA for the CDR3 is TGTGCCAGCAGCTTGGATCTGGGGGCGCGGGAGCAGTACGTC. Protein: CASSLDLGAREQYV.

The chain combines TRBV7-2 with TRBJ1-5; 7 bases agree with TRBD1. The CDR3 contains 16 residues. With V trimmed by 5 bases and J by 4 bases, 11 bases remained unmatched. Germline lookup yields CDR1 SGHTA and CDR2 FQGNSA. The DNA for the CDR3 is TGTGCCAGCAGCGTACAGTCCGGGACAGAAAATCAGCCCCAGCATTTT. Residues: CASSVQSGTENQPQHF.

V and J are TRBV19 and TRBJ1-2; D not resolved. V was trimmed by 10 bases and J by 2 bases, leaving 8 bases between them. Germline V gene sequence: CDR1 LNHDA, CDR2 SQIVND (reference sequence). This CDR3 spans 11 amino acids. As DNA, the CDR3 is TGTGCCATAGACAAGAACTATGGCTACACCTTC. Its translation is CAIDKNYGYTF. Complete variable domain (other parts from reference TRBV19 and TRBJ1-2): DGGITQSPKYLFRKEGQNVTLSCEQNLNHDAMYWYRQDPGQGLRLIYYSQIVNDFQKGDIAEGYSVSREKKESFPLTVTSAQKNPTAFYLCAIDKNYGYTFGSGTRLTVV.

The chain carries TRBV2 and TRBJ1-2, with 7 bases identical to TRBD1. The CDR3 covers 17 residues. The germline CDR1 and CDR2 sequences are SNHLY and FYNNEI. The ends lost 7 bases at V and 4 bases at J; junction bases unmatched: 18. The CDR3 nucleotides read TGTGCCAGCACCCCCAGGAGGAGGGGGCGTTTGTCCTATGGCTACACCTTC. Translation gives CASTPRRRGRLSYGYTF.

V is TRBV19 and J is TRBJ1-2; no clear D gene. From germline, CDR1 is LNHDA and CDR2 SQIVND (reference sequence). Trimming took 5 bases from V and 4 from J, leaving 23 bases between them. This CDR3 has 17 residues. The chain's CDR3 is CASSRRQDETKTYGYTF. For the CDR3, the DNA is TGTGCCAGTAGTCGTCGGCAGGATGAAACAAAGACCTATGGCTACACCTTC.

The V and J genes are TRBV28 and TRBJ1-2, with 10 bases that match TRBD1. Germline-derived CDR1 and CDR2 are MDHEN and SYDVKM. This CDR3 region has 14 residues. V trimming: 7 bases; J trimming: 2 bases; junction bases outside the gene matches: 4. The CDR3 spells CASTTGQGNYGYTF. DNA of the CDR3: TGTGCCAGCACGACGGGACAGGGGAACTATGGCTACACCTTC.

The CDR3 coding sequence is TGTGCCACCAGTGACCCAGGGACTAGCGGGAGAGGAGAGACCCAGTACTTC. Amino acid sequence: CATSDPGTSGRGETQYF. The V call is TRBV24-1, the J call TRBJ2-5, with 14 bases aligning to TRBD2. This CDR3 spans 17 amino acids. Germline trimming cut 4 bases from V and 4 bases from J; bases unmatched to any gene: 7. CDR1 and CDR2 (germline): KGHDR, SFDVKD.

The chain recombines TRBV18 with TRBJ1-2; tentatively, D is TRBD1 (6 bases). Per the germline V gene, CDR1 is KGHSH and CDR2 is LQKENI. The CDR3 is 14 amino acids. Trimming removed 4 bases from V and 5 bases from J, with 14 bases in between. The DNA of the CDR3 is TGTGCCAGCTCACTTACGACAGGCCTATATGGCTACACCTTC. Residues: CASSLTTGLYGYTF.

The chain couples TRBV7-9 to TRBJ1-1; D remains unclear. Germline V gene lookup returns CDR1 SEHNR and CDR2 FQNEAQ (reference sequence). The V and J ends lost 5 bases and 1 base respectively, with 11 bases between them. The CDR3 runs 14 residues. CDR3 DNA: TGTGCCAGCAGCCGATCGGCGGGGAACACTGAAGCTTTCTTT. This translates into CASSRSAGNTEAFF.

The CDR3 loop is CASSFDRGKAFF. Written as DNA, the CDR3 is TGTGCCAGCAGCTTTGACAGGGGTAAAGCTTTCTTT. The chain couples TRBV7-8 to TRBJ1-1; 8 bases agree with TRBD1. V shed 3 bases and J 9 bases; nucleotides not matched to a gene: 3. The CDR3 is made up of 12 amino acids. Germline CDR1 and CDR2: SGHVS and FQNEAQ.

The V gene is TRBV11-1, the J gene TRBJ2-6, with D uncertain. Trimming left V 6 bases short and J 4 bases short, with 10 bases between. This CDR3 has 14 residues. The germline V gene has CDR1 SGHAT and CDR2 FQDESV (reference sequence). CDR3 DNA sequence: TGTGCCAGCAGTTGGCCCTCCGGGGCCAACGTCCTGACTTTC. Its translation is CASSWPSGANVLTF.

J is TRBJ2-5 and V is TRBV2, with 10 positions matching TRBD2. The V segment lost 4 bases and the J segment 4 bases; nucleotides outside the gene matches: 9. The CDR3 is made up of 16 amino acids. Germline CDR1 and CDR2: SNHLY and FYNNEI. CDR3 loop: CASSGGSGLARETQYF. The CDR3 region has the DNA TGTGCCAGCAGTGGGGGATCGGGACTAGCGAGAGAGACCCAGTACTTC.

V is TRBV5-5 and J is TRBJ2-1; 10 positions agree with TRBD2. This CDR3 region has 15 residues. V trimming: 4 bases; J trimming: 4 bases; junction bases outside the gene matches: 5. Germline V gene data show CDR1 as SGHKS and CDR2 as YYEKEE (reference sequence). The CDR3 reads CASSPLAGEYNEQFF. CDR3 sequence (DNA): TGTGCCAGCAGCCCTCTAGCGGGAGAGTACAATGAGCAGTTCTTC.

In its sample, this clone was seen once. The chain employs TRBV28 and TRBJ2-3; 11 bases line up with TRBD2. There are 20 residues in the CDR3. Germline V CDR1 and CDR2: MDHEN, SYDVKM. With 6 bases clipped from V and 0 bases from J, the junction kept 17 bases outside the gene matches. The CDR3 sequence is CASSRRRLAGRPRSTDTQYF. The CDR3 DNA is TGTGCCAGCAGCCGACGAAGACTAGCGGGGAGGCCCCGGAGCACAGATACGCAGTATTTT.

CDR3 sequence reads: CASRLAAGEYYEQYV. The CDR3 nucleotides are TGTGCAAGTCGCTTAGCGGCAGGGGAGTACTACGAGCAGTACGTC. V is TRBV12-2 and J is TRBJ2-7; no DNA check was done on the table's D call, TRBD1. TRBV12-2 is termed a pseudogene. The CDR3 runs to 15 residues.

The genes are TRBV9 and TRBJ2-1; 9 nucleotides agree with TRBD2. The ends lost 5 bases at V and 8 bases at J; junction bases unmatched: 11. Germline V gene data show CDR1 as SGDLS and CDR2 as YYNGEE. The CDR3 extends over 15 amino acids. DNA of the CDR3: TGTGCCAGCAGATCTATAGCGGGAGCTGTCTATGAGCAGTTCTTC. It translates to CASRSIAGAVYEQFF.

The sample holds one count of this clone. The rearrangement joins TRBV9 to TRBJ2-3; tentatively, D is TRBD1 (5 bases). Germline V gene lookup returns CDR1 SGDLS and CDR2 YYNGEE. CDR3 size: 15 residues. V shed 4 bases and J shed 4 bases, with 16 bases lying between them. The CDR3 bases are TGTGCCAGCAGCCCTCCCCTGACCAGGGCAGATACGCAGTATTTT. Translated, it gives CASSPPLTRADTQYF.

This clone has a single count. This CDR3 reads CASSPQGDGEAFF. The CDR3, as DNA: TGCGCCAGCAGCCCCCAGGGGGACGGAGAAGCTTTCTTT. V and J are TRBV5-1 and TRBJ1-1; 7 nucleotides line up with TRBD1. Germline assignment: CDR1 SGHRS and CDR2 YFSETQ. CDR3 length equals 13 residues. The ends lost 4 bases at V and 8 bases at J; junction bases unmatched: 8.

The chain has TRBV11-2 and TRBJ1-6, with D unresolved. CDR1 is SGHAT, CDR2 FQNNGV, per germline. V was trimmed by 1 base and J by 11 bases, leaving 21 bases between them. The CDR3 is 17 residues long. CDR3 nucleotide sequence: TGTGCCAGCAGCTTAGGCGGCGCGACAACTAGGGAGACACCCCTCCACTTT. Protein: CASSLGGATTRETPLHF.

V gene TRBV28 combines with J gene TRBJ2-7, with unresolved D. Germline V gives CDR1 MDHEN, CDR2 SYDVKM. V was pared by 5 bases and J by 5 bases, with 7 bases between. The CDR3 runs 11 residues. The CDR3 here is CASSGQNEQYV. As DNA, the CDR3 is TGTGCCAGCAGTGGGCAGAACGAGCAGTACGTC.

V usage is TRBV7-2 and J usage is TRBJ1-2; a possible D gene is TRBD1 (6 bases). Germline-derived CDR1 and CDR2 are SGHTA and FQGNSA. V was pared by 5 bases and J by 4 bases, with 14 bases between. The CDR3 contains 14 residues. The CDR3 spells CASSPGGLVYGYTF. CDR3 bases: TGTGCCAGCAGCCCGGGGGGCCTCGTCTATGGCTACACCTTC.

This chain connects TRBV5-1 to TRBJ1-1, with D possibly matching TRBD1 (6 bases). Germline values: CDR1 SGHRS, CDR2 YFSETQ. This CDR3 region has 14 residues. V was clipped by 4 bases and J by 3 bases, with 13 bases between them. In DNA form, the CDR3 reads TGCGCCAGCAGCCTCGGACAGACCTACACTGAAGCTTTCTTT. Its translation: CASSLGQTYTEAFF. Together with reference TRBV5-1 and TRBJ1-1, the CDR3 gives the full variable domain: KAGVTQTPRYLIKTRGQQVTLSCSPISGHRSVSWYQQTPGQGLQFLFEYFSETQRNKGNFPGRFSGRQFSNSRSEMNVSTLELGDSALYLCASSLGQTYTEAFFGQGTRLTVV.

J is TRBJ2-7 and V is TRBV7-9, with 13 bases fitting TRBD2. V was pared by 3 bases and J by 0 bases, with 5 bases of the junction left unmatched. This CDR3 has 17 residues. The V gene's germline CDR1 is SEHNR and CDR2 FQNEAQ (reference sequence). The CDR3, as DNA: TGTGCCAGCAGCTTCGGGACTAGCGGGGCCAGCTCCTACGAGCAGTACGTC. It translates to CASSFGTSGASSYEQYV.

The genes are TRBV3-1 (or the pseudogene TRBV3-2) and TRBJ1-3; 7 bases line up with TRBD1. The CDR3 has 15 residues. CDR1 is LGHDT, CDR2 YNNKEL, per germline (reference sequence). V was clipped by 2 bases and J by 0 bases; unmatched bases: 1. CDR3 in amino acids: CASSQWDSSGNTIYF. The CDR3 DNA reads TGTGCCAGCAGCCAATGGGACAGCTCTGGAAACACCATATATTTT.

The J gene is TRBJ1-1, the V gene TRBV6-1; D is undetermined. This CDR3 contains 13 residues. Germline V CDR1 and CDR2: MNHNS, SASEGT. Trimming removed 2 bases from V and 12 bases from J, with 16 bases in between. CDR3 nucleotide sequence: TGTGCCAGCAGTGAAACGGTGGAGGAGGAAACTTTCTTT. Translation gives CASSETVEEETFF.

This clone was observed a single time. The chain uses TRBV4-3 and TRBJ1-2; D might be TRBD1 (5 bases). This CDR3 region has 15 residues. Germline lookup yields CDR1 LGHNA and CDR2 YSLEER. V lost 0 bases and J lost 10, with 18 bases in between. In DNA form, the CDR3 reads TGCGCCAGCAGCCAAGATCGAGCAGGGCTCTCCTCCTACACCTTC. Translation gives CASSQDRAGLSSYTF.

This chain's CDR3 is CAWGTGTGEKLFF. The CDR3 DNA follows: TGTGCCTGGGGCACCGGGACAGGGGAAAAACTGTTTTTT. The gene calls are TRBV30 and TRBJ1-4; TRBD1 matches at 9 bases. CDR1 and CDR2 from the germline V gene are GTSNPN and SVGIG (reference sequence). CDR3 length equals 13 residues. V was pared by 5 bases and J by 8 bases, with 6 bases of the junction left unmatched.

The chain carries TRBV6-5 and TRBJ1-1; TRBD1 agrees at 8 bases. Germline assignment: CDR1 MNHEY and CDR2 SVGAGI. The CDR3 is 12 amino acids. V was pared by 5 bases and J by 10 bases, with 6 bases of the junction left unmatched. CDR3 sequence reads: CASSKQGVGAFF. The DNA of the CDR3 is TGTGCCAGCAGTAAACAGGGGGTTGGAGCTTTCTTT.

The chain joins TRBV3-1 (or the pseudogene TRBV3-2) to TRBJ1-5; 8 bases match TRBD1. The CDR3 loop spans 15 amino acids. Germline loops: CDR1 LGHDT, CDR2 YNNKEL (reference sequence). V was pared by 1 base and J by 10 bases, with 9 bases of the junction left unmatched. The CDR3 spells CASSQGRGQASPQHF. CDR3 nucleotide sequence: TGTGCCAGCAGCCAAGGCCGGGGACAGGCCAGCCCCCAGCATTTT.

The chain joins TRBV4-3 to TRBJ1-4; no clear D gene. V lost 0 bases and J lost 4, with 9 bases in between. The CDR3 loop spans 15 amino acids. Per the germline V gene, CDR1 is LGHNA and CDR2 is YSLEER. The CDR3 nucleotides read TGCGCCAGCAGCCAAGATCAGCAGGTTAATGAAAAACTGTTTTTT. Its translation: CASSQDQQVNEKLFF.